The 22 T cell receptor beta chains presented below share a single source sample, sequenced in a study of cytomegalovirus exposure and HLA in healthy donors. PCR was performed using 60 Vbeta and 13 Jbeta primers. Sequencing was performed with immunoSEQ multiplex PCR; in TCRdb, only in-frame clones are kept and a portion is missing. The sample has about 160,000 clones, 81% seen once. Input material: PBMCs. Receptors originate from a man aged 45-60 years in good health and CMV-seropositive.

The chain's CDR3 is CASSLGQFSGNTIYF. CDR3 coding DNA: TGTGCCAGCAGTTTAGGTCAGTTCTCTGGAAACACCATATATTTT. The genes are TRBV28 and TRBJ1-3; D is unresolved. The CDR3 has 15 residues. The V end was cut by 2 bases, the J end by 0 bases, with 8 bases between. Germline-derived CDR1 and CDR2 are MDHEN and SYDVKM.

This clone was seen just once. This sequence joins TRBV6-5 and TRBJ2-7; the D gene is possibly TRBD2 (6 bases). Germline CDR1 is MNHEY and CDR2 is SVGAGI. The CDR3 totals 15 residues. Trimming stripped 2 bases from V and 4 bases from J, with 15 bases between. The CDR3 DNA reads as TGTGCCAGCAGTTACGAGTCGGGAGTGATATACGAGCAGTACTTC. This translates into CASSYESGVIYEQYF.

Only one count was recorded for this clone. The rearrangement joins TRBV7-2 to TRBJ2-3; perhaps TRBD2 as D (6 bases). Trimming shortened V by 2 bases and J by 2 bases, and 17 bases separated the two germline ends. Per germline, CDR1 SGHTA and CDR2 FQGNSA. The CDR3 has 17 residues. This CDR3 reads CASSLTPSSVNTDTQYF. The CDR3 coding sequence is TGTGCCAGCAGCTTAACCCCTTCTAGCGTCAACACAGATACGCAGTATTTT.

The chain carries TRBV5-6 and TRBJ1-1; 11 nucleotides align to TRBD1. The ends lost 4 bases at V and 2 bases at J; junction bases unmatched: 4. This CDR3 comprises 15 residues. CDR1 SGHDT and CDR2 YYEEEE come from the germline V gene. CDR3 residues: CASSRDRGVNTEAFF. CDR3 sequence (DNA): TGTGCCAGCAGCCGGGACAGGGGGGTAAACACTGAAGCTTTCTTT.

The CDR3, as DNA: TGTGCCAGTAGTAGGGGGCAGAACCATGAAAAACTGTTTTTT. It encodes CASSRGQNHEKLFF. J is TRBJ1-4 and V is TRBV19, with D possibly matching TRBD1 (6 bases). V lost 4 bases and J 6 bases, leaving 12 bases between the germline ends. The CDR3 is 14 residues long. The germline CDR1 and CDR2 sequences are LNHDA and SQIVND (reference sequence). The full variable domain, in which reference TRBV19 and TRBJ1-4 provide the parts outside the CDR3, is DGGITQSPKYLFRKEGQNVTLSCEQNLNHDAMYWYRQDPGQGLRLIYYSQIVNDFQKGDIAEGYSVSREKKESFPLTVTSAQKNPTAFYLCASSRGQNHEKLFFGSGTQLSVL.

This clone was picked up a small number of times. The chain joins TRBV29-1 to TRBJ1-2; 7 bases line up with TRBD1. CDR1 and CDR2 (germline): SQVTM, ANQGSEA. The V segment lost 4 bases and the J segment 4 bases; nucleotides outside the gene matches: 6. The CDR3 consists of 13 residues. CDR3 region: CSVADRDFYGYTF. CDR3 coding DNA: TGCAGCGTTGCAGACAGGGACTTCTATGGCTACACCTTC.

The DNA of the CDR3 is TGCAGCGTTGGGGCGGGAGGGCCCTCCTACGAGCAGTACTTC. This gives the protein CSVGAGGPSYEQYF. The genes are TRBV29-1 and TRBJ2-7; 9 bases are shared with TRBD2. Germline CDR1 reads SQVTM; CDR2 reads ANQGSEA. The CDR3 sequence is 14 residues long. Unmatched junction bases numbered 4, after V lost 4 bases and J lost 0 bases.

This CDR3 is CASSHRQGAGYTF. Written as DNA, the CDR3 is TGTGCCAGCAGCCATCGACAGGGGGCCGGCTACACCTTC. The chain employs TRBV5-5 and TRBJ1-2; 10 positions match TRBD1. The V and J ends lost 4 bases and 8 bases, in that order; junction bases with no gene match: 5. CDR3 length: 13 amino acids. Germline CDR1 and CDR2: SGHKS and YYEKEE (reference sequence).

Concerning this clone itself: This CDR3 is also generated by other DNA sequences in the sample. V and J are TRBV27 and TRBJ1-1, with D tentatively TRBD1 (6 bases). CDR1 and CDR2 from the germline V gene are MNHEY and SMNVEV (reference sequence). Trimming took off 3 bases at V and 5 bases at J, with 10 bases between the two ends. This CDR3 has 13 residues. The CDR3 region has the DNA TGTGCCAGCAGTTTGGGCAGGGGAACTGAAGCTTTCTTT. Amino acids: CASSLGRGTEAFF.

The chain carries TRBV5-1 and TRBJ2-3, with a possible D match to TRBD1 (5 bases). This CDR3 is 13 amino acids long. The germline V gene encodes CDR1 SGHRS and CDR2 YFSETQ. The V and J ends lost 4 bases and 5 bases respectively, with 11 bases between them. CDR3 protein: CASSPGSGDTQYF. The CDR3, as DNA: TGCGCCAGCAGCCCAGGGTCGGGAGATACGCAGTATTTT. The full variable domain, rest sourced from reference TRBV5-1 and TRBJ2-3, is KAGVTQTPRYLIKTRGQQVTLSCSPISGHRSVSWYQQTPGQGLQFLFEYFSETQRNKGNFPGRFSGRQFSNSRSEMNVSTLELGDSALYLCASSPGSGDTQYFGPGTRLTVL.

The chain combines TRBV30 with TRBJ2-4, with D perhaps TRBD2 (6 bases). V was shortened by 0 bases and J by 15 bases, with 12 bases between the two germline ends. The CDR3 consists of 11 residues. Germline CDR1 is GTSNPN and CDR2 is SVGIG (reference sequence). CDR3 protein: CAWSVRRERYF. In DNA, the CDR3 is TGTGCCTGGAGTGTACGTCGGGAGAGGTACTTC.

This clone was seen a handful of times. The chain recombines TRBV5-1 with TRBJ2-7, with D maybe TRBD2 (5 bases). The CDR3 sequence is 15 residues long. Germline lookup yields CDR1 SGHRS and CDR2 YFSETQ. Trimming cost V 4 bases and J 0 bases, with 14 bases left between them. The CDR3 DNA reads as TGCGCCAGCAGCCCGGAGGCGCAGCGCTCCTACGAGCAGTACTTC. This codes for CASSPEAQRSYEQYF.

V gene TRBV5-1 combines with J gene TRBJ2-1; D is possibly TRBD2 (6 bases). With 3 bases removed from V and 10 bases from J, the gap between germline ends came to 14 bases. Per the germline V gene, CDR1 is SGHRS and CDR2 is YFSETQ. The CDR3 is 13 amino acids. Here the CDR3 DNA reads TGCGCCAGCAGCTATCAATGGGGGGACGAGCAGTTCTTC. It encodes CASSYQWGDEQFF.

V gene TRBV13 combines with J gene TRBJ2-5, with 7 bases matching TRBD1. This CDR3 is 15 amino acids long. V lost 0 bases, J lost 5 bases, and 6 bases stayed unmatched. CDR1 is PRHDT and CDR2 is FYEKMQ in the germline V gene (reference sequence). This CDR3 is CASSLGDRPRETQYF. The CDR3 DNA sequence: TGTGCCAGCAGCTTAGGGGACAGGCCACGGGAGACCCAGTACTTC.

J is TRBJ2-1 and V is TRBV18; no clear D gene. The CDR3 is 13 amino acids. Germline V gene data show CDR1 as KGHSH and CDR2 as LQKENI. Trimming took off 3 bases at V and 5 bases at J, with 8 bases between the two ends. The CDR3 protein is CASSPSQNNEQFF. The CDR3 DNA sequence: TGTGCCAGCTCACCTTCTCAGAACAATGAGCAGTTCTTC.

The V and J genes are TRBV5-4 and TRBJ2-7; D call uncertain. The V gene's germline CDR1 is SGHNT and CDR2 YYREEE (reference sequence). The CDR3 spans 13 residues. The V end lost 2 bases, the J end lost 1 base, and 7 bases lay between the germline ends. The CDR3 nucleotides read TGTGCCAGCAGCTTCGGAGAGTCCTACGAGCAGTACTTC. This sequence encodes CASSFGESYEQYF.

For this clone: The same CDR3 is also encoded by other DNA sequences in this sample. The chain carries TRBV5-1 and TRBJ2-3; weak D call: TRBD2 (6 bases). Germline CDR1 reads SGHRS; CDR2 reads YFSETQ. V was cut by 0 bases and J by 6 bases, with 8 bases left in between. The CDR3 has 13 residues. The CDR3 is CASSLAGEDTQYF. The CDR3 nucleotides are TGCGCCAGCAGCTTGGCGGGGGAGGATACGCAGTATTTT.

The sample holds a few counts of this clone. This chain uses TRBV11-2 with TRBJ2-7; 8 bases agree with TRBD2. Germline CDR1 and CDR2: SGHAT and FQNNGV. With 1 base clipped from V and 6 bases from J, the junction kept 5 bases outside the gene matches. The CDR3 extends over 14 amino acids. The CDR3 loop reads CASSLAGGPSEQYF. In DNA form, the CDR3 reads TGTGCCAGCAGCTTAGCGGGAGGGCCCAGCGAGCAGTACTTC.

This chain links TRBV4-3 with TRBJ2-4; maybe TRBD2 (5 bases). Germline CDR1 LGHNA, CDR2 YSLEER. V lost 0 bases and J lost 2, with 14 bases in between. The CDR3 has 17 residues. In DNA, the CDR3 is TGCGCCAGCAGCCAAGATATTGGGTTAGCGACCAAAAACATTCAGTACTTC. Translating it yields CASSQDIGLATKNIQYF.

This clone showed up just a few times. The chain employs TRBV6-1 and TRBJ2-2; D is perhaps TRBD2 (5 bases). The CDR3 has 14 amino acids. CDR1 is MNHNS and CDR2 is SASEGT in the germline V gene. With 5 bases removed from V and 0 bases from J, the gap between germline ends came to 7 bases. The CDR3 sequence is CASSWGANTGELFF. The CDR3 coding sequence is TGTGCCAGCAGTTGGGGAGCGAACACCGGGGAGCTGTTTTTT.

This clone turned up a few times. This chain connects TRBV19 to TRBJ1-4, with TRBD1 as a possible D gene (6 bases). Deletions cut 5 bases from V and 11 bases from J, with 18 bases between. Looked up from germline, CDR1 is LNHDA and CDR2 is SQIVND (reference sequence). The CDR3 has 14 residues. CDR3 residues: CASSSTGVSGKLFF. CDR3 DNA sequence: TGTGCCAGTAGTTCGACAGGAGTCTCCGGTAAACTGTTTTTT.

The chain combines TRBV7-6 with TRBJ2-2; maybe TRBD2 (6 bases). The CDR3 has 14 residues. With 6 bases removed from V and 7 bases from J, the gap between germline ends came to 15 bases. From germline, CDR1 is SGHVS and CDR2 FNYEAQ. In DNA form, the CDR3 reads TGTGCCAGCAGTGATATCGGGAGCATCGGGGAGCTGTTTTTT. This encodes CASSDIGSIGELFF.